This T cell receptor (beta chain) was found in a study of cytomegalovirus exposure and HLA in healthy donors. Study-level findings and limits: Among TCR sequences, most were rare, though some public TCRs appeared in many donors.

This CDR3 contains 15 residues. The germline V gene encodes CDR1 MDHEN and CDR2 SYDVKM. The V gene end was trimmed by 5 bases and the J gene end by 4 bases; junction bases not matched to a gene: 4. In regard to this clone: No antigen is known for it. Other DNA sequences from this sample encode an identical CDR3 as well.

A multiplex PCR was run with 60 Vbeta primers and 13 Jbeta primers. Sequencing was performed with immunoSEQ multiplex PCR; in TCRdb, only in-frame clones are kept and a portion is missing. The table records 150,000 to 200,000 clones, 82% of them present only once. This TCR was recovered from a woman in her forties or fifties in good health and CMV-seropositive. Sample: PBMCs. The chain couples TRBV28 to TRBJ2-3, with 12 nucleotides matching TRBD2. The CDR3: CASSILAGGADTQYF. The DNA for the CDR3 is TGTGCCAGCAGTATACTAGCGGGAGGCGCAGATACGCAGTATTTT. The variable domain in full, completed from reference TRBV28 and TRBJ2-3, reads DVKVTQSSRYLVKRTGEKVFLECVQDMDHENMFWYRQDPGLGLRLIYFSYDVKMKEKGDIPEGYSVSREKKERFSLILESASTNQTSMYLCASSILAGGADTQYFGPGTRLTVL.